This TCR beta chain was obtained from a study of Ad26.COV2.S vaccination and SARS-CoV-2 variants (dated by TCRdb to the early 2020s). A note on the overall study: Vaccine-arm donors came from COV1001, a multicentre, randomized, double-blind, placebo-controlled phase I-IIa trial of Ad26.COV2.S in healthy adults. Ad26.COV2.S was administered intramuscularly at 5 x 10^10 or 1 x 10^11 viral particles, either as a single shot or as two shots given 56 days apart. The specificity and breadth of SARS-CoV-2-reactive T cell receptors after Ad26.COV2.S vaccination were assessed by TCRbeta repertoire sequencing. A total of 32 samples were included in the TCR-sequenced set, comprising 19 Ad26.COV2.S vaccine recipients, 5 placebo recipients and 8 SARS-CoV-2 convalescent individuals. Trial participants were randomized into five groups of five: low-dose or high-dose Ad26.COV2.S given once or twice, or placebo on both occasions. Investigators did not know the trial group allocation while performing experiments and assessing outcomes.

The immunoSEQ Assay was the method used to sequence TCRbeta CDR3 regions. After extraction, genomic DNA underwent amplification by bias-controlled multiplex PCR, followed by high-throughput sequencing. The source study handled its data this way. Collapsing and filtering of sequences were performed to quantify the absolute abundance of each unique TCRbeta CDR3 region. T cell fraction was estimated by normalizing TCRbeta template counts to usable DNA, with usable DNA measured through amplification of reference genes found in all nucleated cells. Repertoire TCRs were annotated as SARS-CoV-2-specific when V gene, CDR3 amino acid sequence and J gene were exactly matched to a known reactive TCR set. The reference SARS-CoV-2 TCR set came from MIRA and was filtered for enrichment in COVID-19-positive ImmuneCODE repertoires, removing public or cross-reactive TCRs. Using the MIRA antigens, annotated TCRs were further analysed by specific ORF or by position within an ORF. Breadth was defined as annotated unique rearrangements over total unique productive rearrangements; depth was the summed frequency of those rearrangements. Two-sided Wilcoxon rank-sum tests were applied when comparing TCR breadth between groups. Drawn from immuneACCESS, this table holds only the in-frame rearrangements with V and J called that TCRdb kept. Clones are partly lost; checked studies trace under half to an unresolved V gene and leave the rest unexplained. That table is the source of V, J and clone size, and D and trimming were worked out from the DNA. The sample table shows about 350,000 clones, and around 83% are seen once. 3.3% of the sample comes from the top ten.

In the germline V gene (reference sequence), CDR1 corresponds to LNHDA and CDR2 to SQIVND. The CDR3 runs 13 amino acids, cysteine and phenylalanine included. Only the CDR3 region is kept as DNA, spanning 39 bases read in frame from base 1. Trimming removed 3 bases from V and 2 bases from J, leaving 8 bases between the germline ends. The full study reports these points: Substantial breadth of spike-specific CD8+ and CD4+ T cell responses was reported after vaccination. Comparing responses between vaccine doses or regimens was not something the study was powered to do. Spike-specific TCR breadth was higher in Ad26.COV2.S recipients than in placebo recipients (P = 0.0014). Vaccine and placebo recipients had comparable non-spike TCR breadth, which fits with the vaccine containing only spike. The authors noted that the TCR breadth and depth analyses may have underestimated total T cell responses.

With regard to this clone: What this receptor recognizes is not known. There are no base qualities to consult, and no much larger clone falls within one base.

Interpreted using the paper, the treatment or condition label stands for: some 20 received Ad26.COV2.S at low or high dose, single or two shots; about five received placebo; per-sample allocation not given. Repertoires of vaccine and placebo recipients were sequenced from samples collected on day 63 after the first injection. Cohort 1b enrolled 25 to 30 adults aged 18-55 years at a single site in Boston, USA, between 29 July and 7 August 2020. Ad26.COV2.S consisted of a replication-incompetent adenovirus type 26 vector by which a prefusion-stabilized SARS-CoV-2 spike protein from the original Wuhan strain was expressed.

This receptor was obtained from a person between 18 and 59 years old who received the Ad26.COV2.S COVID-19 vaccine or a placebo. The rearranged segments are TRBV19 and TRBJ2-7; confidence is insufficient to name the D gene. Material: peripheral blood, obtained in a trial of Ad26.COV2.S vaccine versus placebo. The CDR3 reads as follows: CASSMPPTYEQYF. The DNA reads TGTGCCAGTAGTATGCCGCCGACCTACGAGCAGTACTTC.